One and the same sample provided the 28 T cell receptor beta chains below, sequenced in a study of identical twins. TCRdb reprocessed the 5' RACE reads via MiXCR and lists one record per CDR3 protein. The sample contains roughly 630,000 distinct CDR3 sequences, roughly 7.2% of which appear only once. The sample was also reused in another study, on yellow fever vaccine responses in identical twins.

The sequencing sample was made of PBMCs. The source is a woman aged 18-30 years in good health.

J is TRBJ2-1 and V is TRBV7-2; 10 bases are a match to TRBD2. Germline V lookup: CDR1 SGHTA, CDR2 FQGNSA. The ends lost 3 bases at V and 15 bases at J; junction bases unmatched: 14. The CDR3 loop spans 15 amino acids. The chain's CDR3 is CASSFGLAETSRVFF. CDR3 nucleotide sequence: TGTGCCAGCAGCTTCGGACTAGCGGAGACTTCGAGGGTGTTCTTC.

This clonotype was found many times. The V gene is TRBV18, the J gene TRBJ1-1; D gene unclear. Germline values: CDR1 KGHSH, CDR2 LQKENI. The CDR3 spans 12 residues. The ends were cut back, 4 bases at V and 1 base at J, with 4 bases in the middle. The CDR3 DNA is TGTGCCAGCTCACGCTCGAACACTGAAGCTTTCTTT. It is translated as CASSRSNTEAFF.

This chain uses TRBV7-9 with TRBJ1-1; D gene ambiguous. The V end lost 5 bases, the J end lost 3 bases, and 19 bases lay between the germline ends. Germline CDR1 SEHNR, CDR2 FQNEAQ (reference sequence). The CDR3 length is 16 residues. In DNA, the CDR3 is TGTGCCAGCAGCCCAAAGGACCCCCGAACGGACACTGAAGCTTTCTTT. This codes for CASSPKDPRTDTEAFF.

This clonotype turned up a few times. V is TRBV24-1 and J is TRBJ2-1, with D maybe TRBD2 (5 bases). This CDR3 comprises 17 residues. CDR1 is KGHDR and CDR2 is SFDVKD in the germline V gene. V was trimmed by 3 bases and J by 2 bases, leaving 16 bases between them. The CDR3 DNA sequence: TGTGCCACCAGTGATACCCGAACCGGGATAGCCTACAATGAGCAGTTCTTC. Its protein product is CATSDTRTGIAYNEQFF.

This clonotype turned up a few times. The chain recombines TRBV20-1 with TRBJ2-3; no clear D. V gave up 5 bases and J gave up 3 bases, with 12 bases separating them. From germline, CDR1 is DFQATT and CDR2 SNEGSKA (reference sequence). This CDR3 has 13 residues. Here the CDR3 DNA reads TGCAGTGCTCTGCCCGGATCTACAGATACGCAGTATTTT. This translates into CSALPGSTDTQYF.

This clonotype was picked up a small number of times. The rearrangement links TRBV12-3 or TRBV12-4 to TRBJ2-2; 12 positions agree with TRBD2. CDR3 length: 17 residues. V shed 3 bases, J shed 7 bases, and the junction held 9 bases outside the gene matches. The CDR3 DNA follows: TGTGCCAGCAGTTTTCCCCGACTAGCGGGAGTCAGCGGGGAGCTGTTTTTT. Its protein product is CASSFPRLAGVSGELFF.

Details on this clonotype: The junction does not match germline at one end; this may be a read error. This chain uses TRBV12-3 or TRBV12-4 with TRBJ2-7, with 10 bases fitting TRBD1. The CDR3 contains 11 residues. The CDR3 region is CASSLGDRGHF. The CDR3 DNA is TGTGCCAGCAGTTTAGGGGACAGGGGTCACTTC.

The chain couples TRBV4-2 to TRBJ1-5; 10 bases align to TRBD1. This CDR3 contains 17 residues. The J segment lost 7 bases and the V segment lost 1 base, leaving 10 bases of the junction unmatched. Per germline, CDR1 LGHNA and CDR2 YNFKEQ. CDR3 residues: CASSQGTGTGVWQPQHF. CDR3 sequence (DNA): TGTGCCAGCAGCCAAGGGACCGGGACAGGGGTATGGCAGCCCCAGCATTTT.

In its sample, this clonotype was seen a few times. V is TRBV20-1 and J is TRBJ2-2; 9 bases agree with TRBD1. This CDR3 region has 16 residues. Germline-derived CDR1 and CDR2 are DFQATT and SNEGSKA (reference sequence). With V trimmed by 0 bases and J by 3 bases, 5 bases remained unmatched. This CDR3 reads CSAREPGQGDTGELFF. The CDR3 bases are TGCAGTGCTAGAGAGCCGGGACAGGGAGACACCGGGGAGCTGTTTTTT.

This clonotype was observed a few times. The chain employs TRBV27 and TRBJ2-7; 7 nucleotides match TRBD1. Germline loops: CDR1 MNHEY, CDR2 SMNVEV (reference sequence). Unmatched junction bases numbered 6, after V lost 2 bases and J lost 2 bases. The CDR3 length is 15 residues. The CDR3 region has the DNA TGTGCCAGCAGTTTAATTGGGGACAGTACCTACGAGCAGTACTTC. Translation: CASSLIGDSTYEQYF.

A few counts support this clonotype. The chain has TRBV5-1 and TRBJ2-5, with a possible D match to TRBD2 (5 bases). Germline CDR1 and CDR2: SGHRS and YFSETQ. The CDR3 extends over 15 amino acids. V was clipped by 0 bases and J by 5 bases, with 14 bases between them. CDR3 in amino acids: CASSLVGEARETQYF. In nucleotides, the CDR3 is TGCGCCAGCAGCTTGGTCGGGGAAGCAAGGGAGACCCAGTACTTC. Complete variable domain (other parts from reference TRBV5-1 and TRBJ2-5): KAGVTQTPRYLIKTRGQQVTLSCSPISGHRSVSWYQQTPGQGLQFLFEYFSETQRNKGNFPGRFSGRQFSNSRSEMNVSTLELGDSALYLCASSLVGEARETQYFGPGTRLLVL.

V gene TRBV11-2 combines with J gene TRBJ2-7; 7 bases match TRBD2. The CDR3 loop spans 12 amino acids. V shed 2 bases and J 6 bases; nucleotides not matched to a gene: 1. Per germline, CDR1 SGHAT and CDR2 FQNNGV. The CDR3 sequence: CASSLWGGEQYV. CDR3 DNA sequence: TGTGCCAGCAGCTTATGGGGGGGCGAGCAGTACGTC.

This clonotype was picked up many times. The genes are TRBV5-1 and TRBJ2-7; 11 nucleotides match TRBD2. Germline loops: CDR1 SGHRS, CDR2 YFSETQ. V lost 2 bases to trimming and J lost 6 bases; unmatched junction nucleotides: 7. This CDR3 contains 15 residues. The CDR3 protein is CASSFLAGGPSEQYF. CDR3 DNA sequence: TGCGCCAGCAGCTTCTTAGCGGGAGGGCCTTCCGAGCAGTACTTC.

The table lists this clonotype with many counts. The chain has TRBV29-1 and TRBJ1-2; D is perhaps TRBD1 (6 bases). V shed 1 base and J shed 5 bases, with 11 bases lying between them. Germline V lookup: CDR1 SQVTM, CDR2 ANQGSEA. The CDR3 contains 13 residues. The CDR3 sequence is CSVEGTDIYGYTF. The CDR3 region has the DNA TGCAGCGTTGAAGGGACAGACATATATGGCTACACCTTC.

The table lists this clonotype with many counts. This chain connects TRBV7-9 to TRBJ2-2, with 8 bases lining up with TRBD2. Germline CDR1 is SEHNR and CDR2 is FQNEAQ (reference sequence). The CDR3 has 15 residues. The J segment lost 4 bases and the V segment lost 2 bases, leaving 3 bases of the junction unmatched. CDR3 region: CASSLTSGRTGELFF. CDR3 coding DNA: TGTGCCAGCAGCTTAACTAGCGGCCGCACCGGGGAGCTGTTTTTT.

This chain links TRBV6-1 with TRBJ1-2, with D perhaps TRBD1 (6 bases). This CDR3 spans 13 amino acids. V lost 4 bases and J lost 2, with 8 bases in between. The germline V gene has CDR1 MNHNS and CDR2 SASEGT. The CDR3 protein is CASSGTANYGYTF. The DNA of the CDR3 is TGTGCCAGCAGTGGGACAGCAAACTATGGCTACACCTTC.

The chain carries TRBV14 and TRBJ2-7; 8 nucleotides line up with TRBD2. CDR1 is SGHDN, CDR2 FVKESK, per germline. The CDR3 length is 14 residues. V shed 3 bases, J shed 3 bases, and the junction held 4 bases outside the gene matches. The CDR3 DNA follows: TGTGCCAGCAGCCATCGTACTAGCGGCTACGAGCAGTACTTC. This codes for CASSHRTSGYEQYF.

This clonotype was recorded many times. The chain uses TRBV5-6 and TRBJ2-1, with TRBD2 as a possible D gene (5 bases). CDR1 SGHDT and CDR2 YYEEEE come from the germline V gene. V lost 0 bases to trimming and J lost 4 bases, with 11 bases between them. This CDR3 comprises 15 residues. CDR3 in DNA: TGTGCCAGCAGCTTGGGAGGGATCGCGTACAATGAGCAGTTCTTC. This gives the protein CASSLGGIAYNEQFF.

The V and J genes are TRBV24-1 and TRBJ1-2; 8 positions agree with TRBD1. Germline-derived CDR1 and CDR2 are KGHDR and SFDVKD. CDR3 length: 15 amino acids. V trimming: 4 bases; J trimming: 3 bases; junction bases outside the gene matches: 6. CDR3 DNA: TGTGCCACCAGTGACTCCTCACAGGGGGACTATGGCTACACCTTC. Amino acid sequence: CATSDSSQGDYGYTF.

On this clonotype itself: One end of the junction does not line up with germline, which may come from a read error. V usage is TRBV3-1 and J usage is TRBJ2-2; 9 bases match TRBD2. CDR3 length: 15 amino acids. CDR1 is LGHDT, CDR2 YNNKEL, per germline (reference sequence). CDR3 sequence reads: CASCQEASGAGELFF. The CDR3, as DNA: TGTGCCAGCTGCCAAGAGGCTAGCGGGGCCGGGGAGCTGTTTTTT.

The CDR3 here is CASSRTGFYEQYF. Here the CDR3 DNA reads TGTGCCAGCAGTCGTACAGGCTTCTACGAGCAGTACTTC. The V gene is TRBV7-2, the J gene TRBJ2-7; the D gene is possibly TRBD1 (5 bases). Germline V lookup: CDR1 SGHTA, CDR2 FQGNSA. Trimming took 6 bases from V and 3 from J, leaving 12 bases between them. CDR3 length equals 13 residues.

The chain links TRBV27 to TRBJ2-7, with 12 bases aligning to TRBD1. CDR1 is MNHEY and CDR2 is SMNVEV in the germline V gene (reference sequence). The CDR3 length is 17 residues. V lost 0 bases and J lost 3; bases outside the gene matches: 6. CDR3 nucleotide sequence: TGTGCCAGCAGTTTATCGATAGGGGACAGGGGGCACTACGAGCAGTACTTC. Amino acids: CASSLSIGDRGHYEQYF.

This clonotype was found many times. This chain joins TRBV20-1 and TRBJ1-1, with D hard to call. Germline V lookup: CDR1 DFQATT, CDR2 SNEGSKA (reference sequence). The V gene lost 2 bases and the J gene lost 4 bases, with 14 bases spanning the gap. The CDR3 sequence is 14 residues long. CDR3 in amino acids: CSARRHQSSTEAFF. The CDR3 bases are TGCAGTGCTAGACGCCATCAGTCGTCCACTGAAGCTTTCTTT.

At least ten counts were recorded for this clonotype. This rearrangement joins TRBV20-1 to TRBJ1-1; D is unclear. Germline CDR1 and CDR2: DFQATT and SNEGSKA (reference sequence). Trimming stripped 3 bases from V and 0 bases from J, with 14 bases between. The CDR3 extends over 15 amino acids. CDR3 residues: CSASPLDKLNTEAFF. The CDR3 DNA sequence: TGCAGTGCTAGCCCCCTCGACAAACTGAACACTGAAGCTTTCTTT.

The chain uses TRBV9 and TRBJ2-1; D is possibly TRBD2 (5 bases). Germline V gene lookup returns CDR1 SGDLS and CDR2 YYNGEE. Trimming took 0 bases from V and 4 from J, leaving 11 bases between them. CDR3 length: 15 amino acids. The DNA of the CDR3 is TGTGCCAGCAGCGTAGGGGATAGCGTTTACAATGAGCAGTTCTTC. It codes for CASSVGDSVYNEQFF.

The CDR3 loop reads CASSQEIPGAEQYF. The CDR3, as DNA: TGCGCCAGCAGCCAAGAAATCCCTGGAGCCGAGCAGTACTTC. The V gene is TRBV4-1, the J gene TRBJ2-7, with unresolved D. The CDR3 loop spans 14 amino acids. V was pared by 0 bases and J by 6 bases, with 12 bases between. Looked up from germline, CDR1 is MGHRA and CDR2 is YSYEKL.

The DNA for the CDR3 is TGTGCCAGCTCACCATCACGGTACCCACGTAGATTTTACGAGCAGTACGTC. It specifies CASSPSRYPRRFYEQYV. The chain has TRBV18 and TRBJ2-7; no clear D. Germline CDR1 KGHSH, CDR2 LQKENI. This CDR3 spans 17 amino acids. V dropped 2 bases and J dropped 4 bases, with 21 bases sitting between them.

In this sample, this clonotype turned up a few times. This sequence joins TRBV11-2 and TRBJ2-5; D possibly corresponds to TRBD2 (5 bases). The CDR3 totals 16 residues. With 0 bases removed from V and 1 base from J, the gap between germline ends came to 12 bases. In germline, CDR1 is SGHAT, CDR2 FQNNGV. CDR3 in DNA: TGTGCCAGCAGCTTAGAATACCTAGCTGTCCAAGAGACCCAGTACTTC. This sequence encodes CASSLEYLAVQETQYF.